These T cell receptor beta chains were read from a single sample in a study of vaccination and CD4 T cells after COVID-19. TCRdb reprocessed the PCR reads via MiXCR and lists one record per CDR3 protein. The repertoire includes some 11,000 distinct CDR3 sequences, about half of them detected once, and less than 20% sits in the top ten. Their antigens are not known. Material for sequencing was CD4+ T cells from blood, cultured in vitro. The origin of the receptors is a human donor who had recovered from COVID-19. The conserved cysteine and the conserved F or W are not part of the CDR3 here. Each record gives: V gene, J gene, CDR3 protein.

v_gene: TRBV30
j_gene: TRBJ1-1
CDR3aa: AWSGTGNTEAF

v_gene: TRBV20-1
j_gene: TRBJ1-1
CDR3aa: SARGTARTEAF

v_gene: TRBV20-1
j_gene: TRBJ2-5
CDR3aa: SASPWGETQY

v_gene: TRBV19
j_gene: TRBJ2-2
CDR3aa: ASRDGTNTGELF

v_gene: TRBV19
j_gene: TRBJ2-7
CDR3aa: ASSITSSGNANEQY

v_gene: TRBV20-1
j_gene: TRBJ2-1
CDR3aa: SARGRSGAYNEQF

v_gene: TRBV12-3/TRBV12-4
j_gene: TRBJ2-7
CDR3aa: ASRRSGGGGTYEQY

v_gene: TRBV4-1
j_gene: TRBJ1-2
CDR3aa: ASSQELQGPYGYT

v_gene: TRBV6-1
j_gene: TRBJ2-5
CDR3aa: ASRSSGGRSQY

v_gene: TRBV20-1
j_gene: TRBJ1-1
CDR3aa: SARVLVLAEAF

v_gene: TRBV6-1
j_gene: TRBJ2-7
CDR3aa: ASTESFYEQY

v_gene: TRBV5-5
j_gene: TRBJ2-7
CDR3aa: ASSPRGEGPRY

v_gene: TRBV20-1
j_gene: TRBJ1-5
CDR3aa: SAHPPDGLSNQPQH

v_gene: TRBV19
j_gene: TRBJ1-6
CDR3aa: ASTTGTGFSPLH

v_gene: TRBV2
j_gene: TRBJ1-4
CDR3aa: ASSPLLRGMGKLF

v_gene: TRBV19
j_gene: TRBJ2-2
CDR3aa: ASSRTGVETGELF

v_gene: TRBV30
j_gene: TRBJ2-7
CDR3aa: AWTHGPPNTYEQY

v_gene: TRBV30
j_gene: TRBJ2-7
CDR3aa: AWSGIALTPEQY

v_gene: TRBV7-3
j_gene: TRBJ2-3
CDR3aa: ASSLTYRDESDTQY

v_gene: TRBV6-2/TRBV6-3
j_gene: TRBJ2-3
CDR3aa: ASSYGGTSGRSSTDTQY

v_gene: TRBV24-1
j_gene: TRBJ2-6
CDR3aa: AIQGSGANVLT

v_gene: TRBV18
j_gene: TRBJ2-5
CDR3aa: ASSPGTSRPETQY

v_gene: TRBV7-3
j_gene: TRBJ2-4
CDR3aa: ASSLGSGSAGENIQY

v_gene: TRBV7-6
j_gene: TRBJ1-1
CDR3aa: ASSRTRGTEAF

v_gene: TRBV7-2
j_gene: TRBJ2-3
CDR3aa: ASSLVRSDTQY

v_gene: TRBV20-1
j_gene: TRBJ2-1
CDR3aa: SASVQSSYNEQF

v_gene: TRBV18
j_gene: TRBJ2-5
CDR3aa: ASSPPRETQY

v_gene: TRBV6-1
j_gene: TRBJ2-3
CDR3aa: ASSGRTGLQDTQY

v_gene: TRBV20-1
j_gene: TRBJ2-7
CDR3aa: SPSGRVGSYEQY

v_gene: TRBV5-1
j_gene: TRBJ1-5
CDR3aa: ASSLGTNSNQPQH

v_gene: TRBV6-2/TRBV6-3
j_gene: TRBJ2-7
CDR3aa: ASSYSRGPKPYEQY

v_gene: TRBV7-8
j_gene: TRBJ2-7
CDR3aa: ASSRHETVSYEQY

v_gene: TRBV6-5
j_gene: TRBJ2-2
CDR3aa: ASSYRRQGWSTGELF

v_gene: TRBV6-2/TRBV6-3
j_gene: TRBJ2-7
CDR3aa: ASSRPGLAGVDEQY

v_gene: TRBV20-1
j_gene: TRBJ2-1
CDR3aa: SAKTAPGFGGNEQF

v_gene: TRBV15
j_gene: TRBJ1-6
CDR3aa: ATSRVSQGLGSPLH

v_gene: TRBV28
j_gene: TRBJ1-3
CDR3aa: ASSLWSYQTGVGSGNTIY

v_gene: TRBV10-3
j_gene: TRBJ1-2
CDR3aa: AISHDDRGSNGYT

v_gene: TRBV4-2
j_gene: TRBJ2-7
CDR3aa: ASSQDRASSYEQY

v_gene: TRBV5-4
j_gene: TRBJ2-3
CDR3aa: ASSLYGIGSDTQY

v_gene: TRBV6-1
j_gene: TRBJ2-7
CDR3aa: ASRRQGAYEQY

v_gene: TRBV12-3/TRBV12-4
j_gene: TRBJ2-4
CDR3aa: AISLDGTPNIQY

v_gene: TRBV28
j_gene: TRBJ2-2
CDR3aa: ASSLRSGTGSTGELF